Listed below are T cell receptor beta chains from one sample, sequenced in a study of technical replicates of blood from a few donors. TCRdb's table, derived via immunoSEQ multiplex PCR, lists solely in-frame clones and lacks some. The data show about 63,000 clones, 85% to 90% seen once. Sequencing input: PBMCs. The receptor source for this set is a human donor in good health. Some clones in this sample may be carry-over from other donors' samples. Both conserved end residues are part of each CDR3. A D gene is named only where the DNA matches it firmly. Where a row states a size, it is once, few, many or the class of an expanded clone; other rows omit it.

v_gene: TRBV6-1
abundance: .
d_gene: .
j_gene: TRBJ1-2
CDR3nt: TGTGCCAGCAACTCCGACAGTTATTATGGCTACACCTTC
CDR3aa: CASNSDSYYGYTF

v_gene: TRBV10-3
abundance: .
d_gene: TRBD1
j_gene: TRBJ1-6
CDR3nt: TGTGCCATCAGGACCGGGACAGACTATAATTCACCCCTCCACTTT
CDR3aa: CAIRTGTDYNSPLHF

v_gene: TRBV9
abundance: .
d_gene: .
j_gene: TRBJ1-5
CDR3nt: TGTGCCAGCAGCAAAGACATCGGCCAGCCCCAGCATTTT
CDR3aa: CASSKDIGQPQHF

v_gene: TRBV5-6
abundance: once
d_gene: .
j_gene: TRBJ2-7
CDR3nt: TGTGCCAGCAGCTTGCGGGTTTACGAGCAGTACTTC
CDR3aa: CASSLRVYEQYF

v_gene: TRBV29-1
abundance: .
d_gene: TRBD2
j_gene: TRBJ2-1
CDR3nt: TGCAGCGTTGAGGTACGGGGCGGGAGACCCTACAATGAGCAGTTCTTC
CDR3aa: CSVEVRGGRPYNEQFF

v_gene: TRBV19
abundance: .
d_gene: TRBD1
j_gene: TRBJ1-5
CDR3nt: TGTGCCAGTAGTATAGCCGACAGGGCCTCTGTTCAGCCCCAGCATTTT
CDR3aa: CASSIADRASVQPQHF

v_gene: TRBV12-5
abundance: .
d_gene: .
j_gene: TRBJ2-7
CDR3nt: TGTGCTAGTGTGATAGACAACTTTAGCGAGCAGTACTTC
CDR3aa: CASVIDNFSEQYF

v_gene: TRBV16
abundance: .
d_gene: .
j_gene: TRBJ2-7
CDR3nt: TGTGCCAGCACGAAGAGTGGTGGGACTCCGAACTACGAGCAGTACTTC
CDR3aa: CASTKSGGTPNYEQYF

v_gene: TRBV4-1
abundance: .
d_gene: .
j_gene: TRBJ2-2
CDR3nt: TGCGCCAGCCGAACTAGCTTGGTTCGGGATTCCACCGGGGAGCTGTTTTTT
CDR3aa: CASRTSLVRDSTGELFF

v_gene: TRBV7-9
abundance: .
d_gene: TRBD1
j_gene: TRBJ2-7
CDR3nt: TGTGCCAGCATGGGGCTTCCGAGGGACAGCGGGCAGTACTTC
CDR3aa: CASMGLPRDSGQYF

v_gene: TRBV5-1
abundance: .
d_gene: .
j_gene: TRBJ2-3
CDR3nt: TGCGCCAGCAGCTTGCAGGGCCCCGACACAGATACGCAGTATTTT
CDR3aa: CASSLQGPDTDTQYF

v_gene: TRBV30
abundance: .
d_gene: TRBD1
j_gene: TRBJ2-7
CDR3nt: TGTGCCTGGAGTGTAGGGACAGGGGACGAGCAGTACTTC
CDR3aa: CAWSVGTGDEQYF

v_gene: TRBV6-6
abundance: .
d_gene: TRBD1
j_gene: TRBJ1-4
CDR3nt: TGTGCCAGCAGTCGTAATCGACAGGGGAATAATGAAAAACTGTTTTTT
CDR3aa: CASSRNRQGNNEKLFF

v_gene: TRBV27
abundance: .
d_gene: .
j_gene: TRBJ2-2
CDR3nt: TGTGCCAGCAGTGCCTTCGGATGGGACTCCCGGGGGGAGCTGTTTTTT
CDR3aa: CASSAFGWDSRGELFF

v_gene: TRBV4-1
abundance: .
d_gene: TRBD1
j_gene: TRBJ1-1
CDR3nt: TGCGCCAGCAGCCTTACGACAGGGCCGAACACTGAAGCTTTCTTT
CDR3aa: CASSLTTGPNTEAFF

v_gene: TRBV6-6
abundance: .
d_gene: .
j_gene: TRBJ2-7
CDR3nt: TGTGCCAGCAGTGTGGGCGCAGGTCAGCAGTACTTC
CDR3aa: CASSVGAGQQYF

v_gene: TRBV5-1
abundance: .
d_gene: TRBD2
j_gene: TRBJ2-3
CDR3nt: TGCGCCAGCAGCCCCGGACTAGCGGGAGTCAGACCTGCGGATACGCAGTATTTT
CDR3aa: CASSPGLAGVRPADTQYF

v_gene: TRBV5-6
abundance: .
d_gene: .
j_gene: TRBJ1-2
CDR3nt: TGTGCCAGCAGCTGGGGAGGGACCACGACTAACTATGGCTACACCTTC
CDR3aa: CASSWGGTTTNYGYTF

v_gene: TRBV6-5
abundance: .
d_gene: .
j_gene: TRBJ1-1
CDR3nt: TGTGCCAGCAGTCCCTCCCAGATGAACACTGAAGCTTTCTTT
CDR3aa: CASSPSQMNTEAFF

v_gene: TRBV9
abundance: .
d_gene: TRBD1
j_gene: TRBJ1-2
CDR3nt: TGTGCCAGCAGCGCCATTTCCGGGACAGGGTCGCGCTACACCTTC
CDR3aa: CASSAISGTGSRYTF